This TCR beta chain was retrieved from a study of cytomegalovirus exposure and HLA in healthy donors. Per the germline V gene, CDR1 is SQVTM and CDR2 is ANQGSEA. V shed 6 bases, J shed 4 bases, and the junction held 6 bases outside the gene matches. The CDR3 runs 14 residues. Researchers ran the PCR with 60 Vbeta and 13 Jbeta primers. The data were produced by immunoSEQ multiplex PCR, yet TCRdb's version contains in-frame clones alone and is incomplete. The sample has 150,000 to 200,000 clones; about 80% are singletons. The clonotype originates from a woman between 40 and 50 years old in good health and CMV-seronegative. Specimen: PBMCs. V is TRBV29-1 and J is TRBJ2-2, with TRBD2 matching over 9 bases. The CDR3 DNA follows: TGCAGCGTCTTAGCGGGAGTAGGCACCGGGGAGCTGTTTTTT. It encodes CSVLAGVGTGELFF.